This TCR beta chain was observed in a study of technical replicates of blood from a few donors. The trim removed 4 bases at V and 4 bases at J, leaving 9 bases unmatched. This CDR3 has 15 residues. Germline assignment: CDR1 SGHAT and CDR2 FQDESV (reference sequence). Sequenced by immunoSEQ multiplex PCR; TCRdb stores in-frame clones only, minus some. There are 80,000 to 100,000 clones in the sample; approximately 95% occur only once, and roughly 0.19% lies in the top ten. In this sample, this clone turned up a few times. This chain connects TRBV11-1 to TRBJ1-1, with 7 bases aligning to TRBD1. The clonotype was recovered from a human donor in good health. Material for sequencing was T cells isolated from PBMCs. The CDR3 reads CASSYDRQGRTEAFF. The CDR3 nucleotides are TGTGCCAGCAGCTACGACCGACAGGGACGCACTGAAGCTTTCTTT.